These 18 T cell receptor beta chains share one sample of origin, sequenced in a study of blood T cell repertoires in COVID-19. Assay: immunoSEQ multiplex PCR; the TCRdb copy retains only in-frame clones and omits some. This sample has some 140,000 clones, with 70% to 80% found just once. Sequencing input: peripheral blood. The receptors come from a woman in her sixties or seventies with COVID-19, enrolled during active disease.

This chain connects TRBV6-5 to TRBJ2-7; unclear D gene. There are 13 residues in the CDR3. V was pared by 6 bases and J by 0 bases, with 9 bases between. CDR1 is MNHEY and CDR2 is SVGAGI in the germline V gene. DNA for the CDR3: TGTGCCAGCAGAGAGGCGAGCTCCTACGAGCAGTACTTC. This codes for CASREASSYEQYF.

This clone appeared once. The rearrangement links TRBV15 to TRBJ2-6, with no clear D. V was pared by 5 bases and J by 2 bases, with 7 bases between. Germline CDR1 is LNHNV and CDR2 is YYDKDF (reference sequence). The CDR3 covers 14 residues. The CDR3 bases are TGTGCCACCAGCCGCGAAGCTGGGGCCAACGTCCTGACTTTC. As protein: CATSREAGANVLTF.

The V gene is TRBV25-1, the J gene TRBJ2-6, with 9 bases matching TRBD1. Germline V gives CDR1 MGHDK, CDR2 SYGVNS. The CDR3 totals 16 residues. After removal of 6 bases from V and 0 bases from J, the junction contained 3 bases not matched to a gene. CDR3 bases: TGTGCCAGCAGCGGACAGGGGAACTCTGGGGCCAACGTCCTGACTTTC. Protein sequence: CASSGQGNSGANVLTF.

The chain is built from TRBV6-5 and TRBJ1-2; no clear D. Germline V gene sequence: CDR1 MNHEY, CDR2 SVGAGI. The V and J ends lost 0 bases and 8 bases respectively, with 16 bases between them. CDR3 length: 15 amino acids. As DNA, the CDR3 is TGTGCCAGCAGTTACTCCGGGATACTATCGGGCGGCTACACCTTC. Translated: CASSYSGILSGGYTF.

J is TRBJ2-7 and V is TRBV7-2; perhaps TRBD2 as D (6 bases). This CDR3 contains 14 residues. The V gene's germline CDR1 is SGHTA and CDR2 FQGNSA. Trimming cost V 0 bases and J 3 bases, with 9 bases left between them. The CDR3, as DNA: TGTGCCAGCAGCTTAGCTGGCGGGGTCTACGAGCAGTACTTC. This codes for CASSLAGGVYEQYF. Full variable domain (outside the CDR3, taken from reference TRBV7-2 and TRBJ2-7): GAGVSQSPSNKVTEKGKDVELRCDPISGHTALYWYRQSLGQGLEFLIYFQGNSAPDKSGLPSDRFSAERTGGSVSTLTIQRTQQEDSAVYLCASSLAGGVYEQYFGPGTRLTVT.

The CDR3 sequence is CASRVRGTAASTDTQYF. Written as DNA, the CDR3 is TGTGCCAGCAGAGTGAGGGGGACGGCAGCTAGCACAGATACGCAGTATTTT. This chain joins TRBV2 and TRBJ2-3; perhaps TRBD1 as D (6 bases). Germline V gene data show CDR1 as SNHLY and CDR2 as FYNNEI. The CDR3 length is 17 residues. Trimming took 6 bases from V and 0 from J, leaving 19 bases between them.

The chain is built from TRBV6-1 and TRBJ1-2; no definite D call. The CDR3 is 15 amino acids. The germline V and J ends were trimmed by 1 base and 4 bases, with 13 bases remaining between them. The germline CDR1 and CDR2 sequences are MNHNS and SASEGT. CDR3 residues: CASSEGGRDVYGYTF. The CDR3 region has the DNA TGTGCCAGCAGTGAAGGTGGACGGGATGTCTATGGCTACACCTTC.

The chain couples TRBV6-5 to TRBJ1-5; 10 bases match TRBD1. The CDR3 covers 14 residues. Germline CDR1 is MNHEY and CDR2 is SVGAGI. After removal of 8 bases from V and 3 bases from J, the junction contained 4 bases not matched to a gene. CDR3 loop: CASGDRGDNQPQHF. As DNA, the CDR3 is TGTGCCAGCGGGGACAGGGGAGACAATCAGCCCCAGCATTTT.

V usage is TRBV7-9 and J usage is TRBJ2-7, with 9 bases that match TRBD1. The length of the CDR3 is 14 residues. The V gene end was trimmed by 6 bases and the J gene end by 3 bases; junction bases not matched to a gene: 6. Germline loops: CDR1 SEHNR, CDR2 FQNEAQ (reference sequence). The CDR3 loop is CASRSGTGNYEQYF. In DNA, the CDR3 is TGTGCCAGCAGGTCCGGGACAGGGAACTACGAGCAGTACTTC.

This clone was seen a few times. This sequence joins TRBV11-1 and TRBJ2-6; no clear D. Trimming removed 3 bases at V and 0 bases at J, with 3 bases between. The CDR3 has 14 amino acids. Looked up from germline, CDR1 is SGHAT and CDR2 is FQDESV (reference sequence). CDR3 region: CASSLSSGANVLTF. The CDR3 nucleotides read TGTGCCAGCAGCTTGAGCTCTGGGGCCAACGTCCTGACTTTC.

This chain uses TRBV5-1 with TRBJ2-2, with 9 bases fitting TRBD1. Germline V gene data show CDR1 as SGHRS and CDR2 as YFSETQ. With 0 bases clipped from V and 7 bases from J, the junction kept 7 bases outside the gene matches. The CDR3 covers 16 residues. This chain's CDR3 is CASSLAGTGLIGELFF. CDR3 nucleotides: TGCGCCAGCAGCTTGGCCGGGACAGGGTTAATCGGGGAGCTGTTTTTT.

The chain is built from TRBV5-1 and TRBJ2-7, with TRBD1 identical over 7 bases. Germline CDR1 and CDR2: SGHRS and YFSETQ. The CDR3 sequence is 21 residues long. V gave up 0 bases and J gave up 2 bases; unmatched junction bases: 23. The CDR3 coding sequence is TGCGCCAGCAGCTTGGTGACGCGTCTACCCCCCCCCGGGACAGTCCCCTACGAGCAGTACTTC. It translates to CASSLVTRLPPPGTVPYEQYF.

The J gene is TRBJ1-6, the V gene TRBV9; D is undetermined. From germline, CDR1 is SGDLS and CDR2 YYNGEE. This CDR3 has 14 residues. V was clipped by 0 bases and J by 7 bases, with 8 bases between them. CDR3 amino acids: CASSVVDINSPLHF. For the CDR3, the DNA is TGTGCCAGCAGCGTAGTTGACATCAATTCACCCCTCCACTTT.

This chain links TRBV11-3 with TRBJ2-3; 7 bases agree with TRBD1. The ends lost 3 bases at V and 10 bases at J; junction bases unmatched: 10. The V gene's germline CDR1 is SGHNT and CDR2 YENEEA. The length of the CDR3 is 14 residues. The CDR3 is CASSLGQPTSPQYF. Written as DNA, the CDR3 is TGTGCCAGCAGCTTGGGACAGCCCACATCTCCGCAGTATTTT.

The genes are TRBV6-5 and TRBJ1-3; 9 bases match TRBD1. CDR3 length: 15 residues. V lost 6 bases and J lost 2; bases outside the gene matches: 5. Germline V CDR1 and CDR2: MNHEY, SVGAGI. Here the CDR3 reads CASRRDRDPGNTIYF. The DNA for the CDR3 is TGTGCCAGCAGACGGGACAGGGATCCTGGAAACACCATATATTTT.

The chain has TRBV6-2 or TRBV6-3 and TRBJ1-1; 10 positions agree with TRBD1. After removal of 5 bases from V and 6 bases from J, the junction contained 12 bases not matched to a gene. The CDR3 runs to 16 residues. CDR1 is MNHEY, CDR2 SVGEGT, per germline. The CDR3 DNA reads TGTGCCAGCAGTCGCCCTGGGGACAGGGGATCACCTGAAGCTTTCTTT. Its protein is CASSRPGDRGSPEAFF.

This chain joins TRBV7-8 and TRBJ2-2; 10 nucleotides align to TRBD1. CDR1 SGHVS and CDR2 FQNEAQ come from the germline V gene. V lost 5 bases, J lost 0 bases, and 9 bases stayed unmatched. This CDR3 comprises 18 residues. The CDR3 sequence: CASSPTGGLFANTGELFF. The CDR3 DNA is TGTGCCAGCAGCCCGACAGGGGGCCTTTTTGCGAACACCGGGGAGCTGTTTTTT.

J is TRBJ1-5 and V is TRBV19; 11 nucleotides line up with TRBD1. The CDR3 runs 15 residues. Germline V gene data show CDR1 as LNHDA and CDR2 as SQIVND (reference sequence). V was clipped by 3 bases and J by 6 bases; unmatched bases: 4. The CDR3 sequence is CASSIPGQGGQPQHF. CDR3 coding DNA: TGTGCCAGTAGTATCCCGGGACAGGGGGGTCAGCCCCAGCATTTT.